A selection of T cell receptor beta chains follows, all from one sample in a study of cytomegalovirus exposure and HLA in healthy donors. Produced via immunoSEQ multiplex PCR; TCRdb's table is partial and in-frame only. The sample contains some 190,000 clones, about 85% of which appear only once. Material: PBMCs. These receptors originate from a woman in her forties or fifties in good health and CMV-seronegative. Both conserved end residues are part of each CDR3. The D gene is left open where the match is weak. Where a row states a size, it is once, few, many or the class of an expanded clone; other rows omit it.

v_gene	j_gene	d_gene	abundance	CDR3aa	CDR3nt
TRBV5-4	TRBJ1-2	.	.	CASSFPVNYGYTF	TGTGCCAGCAGCTTTCCAGTGAACTATGGCTACACCTTC
TRBV7-7	TRBJ2-1	TRBD2	.	CASSFTSATYNEQFF	TGTGCTAGCAGCTTCACTAGCGCGACTTACAATGAGCAGTTCTTC
TRBV7-2	TRBJ2-1	TRBD2	.	CASSLSSGLYNEQFF	TGTGCCAGCAGCTTATCTAGCGGCCTCTACAATGAGCAGTTCTTC
TRBV27	TRBJ2-7	TRBD1	.	CASSFGQGFYEQYF	TGTGCCAGCAGTTTCGGACAGGGTTTCTACGAGCAGTACTTC
TRBV6-1	TRBJ1-1	.	.	CASSLQGANTEAFF	TGTGCCAGCAGTTTGCAGGGCGCGAACACTGAAGCTTTCTTT
TRBV28	TRBJ1-6	TRBD1	.	CASNPGQKNSPLHF	TGTGCCAGCAATCCGGGACAGAAAAATTCACCCCTCCACTTT
TRBV14	TRBJ1-2	.	.	CASSHLGWGDGYTF	TGTGCCAGCAGCCATCTGGGATGGGGCGATGGCTACACCTTC
TRBV5-1	TRBJ1-1	.	.	CASGLNPGVNEAFF	TGCGCCAGCGGCTTAAACCCGGGGGTGAATGAAGCTTTCTTT
TRBV7-2	TRBJ2-7	TRBD2	.	CASSSTSGYYEQYF	TGTGCCAGCAGCTCGACTAGCGGTTACTACGAGCAGTACTTC
TRBV2	TRBJ1-2	TRBD1	.	CASQQRGDRVAGYTF	TGTGCCAGCCAACAGAGGGGGGACAGGGTGGCTGGCTACACCTTC
TRBV7-9	TRBJ1-2	.	.	CASSFGQANYGYTF	TGTGCCAGCAGCTTCGGTCAAGCTAACTATGGCTACACCTTC
TRBV11-2	TRBJ1-2	.	.	CASSLGTDNYGYTF	TGTGCCAGCAGCTTAGGGACAGATAACTATGGCTACACCTTC
TRBV9	TRBJ1-2	TRBD1	.	CASSVTGENGYTF	TGTGCCAGCAGCGTGACAGGGGAAAATGGCTACACCTTC
TRBV7-9	TRBJ1-2	.	.	CASSLDSAGPGGYTF	TGTGCCAGCAGCTTAGACTCGGCAGGGCCAGGGGGCTACACCTTC
TRBV28	TRBJ2-1	TRBD2	.	CASSSEGWRREGSYNEQFF	TGTGCCAGCAGTTCCGAGGGGTGGAGGCGGGAGGGTTCCTACAATGAGCAGTTCTTC
TRBV5-1	TRBJ2-5	.	once	CASCEAQGRREETQYF	TGCGCCAGCTGCGAAGCTCAGGGCCGTAGAGAAGAGACCCAGTACTTC
TRBV20-1	TRBJ2-7	.	.	CSASPQYEQYF	TGCAGTGCTAGCCCCCAATACGAGCAGTACTTC
TRBV7-9	TRBJ2-7	TRBD1	.	CASSLGGQVSSYEQYF	TGTGCCAGCAGCTTAGGGGGACAGGTCTCCTCCTACGAGCAGTACTTC
TRBV7-7	TRBJ1-1	TRBD1	few	CASSLDRGTEAFF	TGTGCTAGCAGCTTAGACAGGGGCACTGAAGCTTTCTTT
TRBV7-3	TRBJ1-1	TRBD1	.	CASSAHRGAEAFF	TGTGCCAGCAGCGCGCACAGGGGGGCTGAAGCTTTCTTT
TRBV9	TRBJ1-4	.	.	CASSVGGAQNEKLFF	TGTGCCAGCAGCGTAGGCGGGGCCCAGAATGAAAAACTGTTTTTT
TRBV9	TRBJ2-1	TRBD2	.	CASSARTSGSYNEQFF	TGTGCCAGCAGCGCCAGGACTAGCGGGTCCTACAATGAGCAGTTCTTC
TRBV5-1	TRBJ2-5	TRBD2	.	CASRRETWTSGKTQYF	TGCGCCAGCAGACGCGAAACCTGGACTAGCGGAAAGACCCAGTACTTC
TRBV7-9	TRBJ1-1	.	.	CASSLEENTEAFF	TGTGCCAGCAGCCTGGAGGAGAACACTGAAGCTTTCTTT
TRBV5-1	TRBJ1-2	.	.	CASSLAAAGANYGYTF	TGCGCCAGCAGCTTGGCCGCGGCAGGGGCTAACTATGGCTACACCTTC
TRBV16	TRBJ1-2	.	once	CASSTTGENYGYTF	TGTGCCAGCAGTACGACAGGTGAAAACTATGGCTACACCTTC
TRBV28	TRBJ1-1	.	.	CASSAYYRDANTEAFF	TGTGCCAGCAGCGCCTACTACAGGGACGCGAACACTGAAGCTTTCTTT
TRBV9	TRBJ1-1	.	.	CASSVDLGGRTEAFF	TGTGCCAGCAGCGTAGATCTGGGGGGGCGGACTGAAGCTTTCTTT
TRBV2	TRBJ1-3	.	few	CASSAVGGGNTIYF	TGTGCCAGCAGTGCTGTGGGGGGGGGAAACACCATATATTTT
TRBV28	TRBJ1-1	.	few	CASSLNPRLEAFF	TGTGCCAGCAGTTTAAACCCCAGACTTGAAGCTTTCTTT
TRBV6-5	TRBJ1-6	.	.	CASRFGTSGSPLHF	TGTGCCAGCAGATTTGGAACATCGGGTTCACCCCTCCACTTT
TRBV9	TRBJ1-2	.	.	CASSAQGIYGYTF	TGTGCCAGCAGCGCCCAGGGAATCTATGGCTACACCTTC
TRBV19	TRBJ1-5	TRBD1	.	CASSIILAGGGQPQHF	TGTGCCAGTAGTATTATATTGGCAGGGGGAGGTCAGCCCCAGCATTTT
TRBV7-2	TRBJ2-7	.	.	CASSLPANYEQYF	TGTGCCAGCAGCTTGCCAGCGAACTACGAGCAGTACTTC
TRBV6-5	TRBJ2-3	.	.	CASSYVRGGTDTQYF	TGTGCCAGCAGTTACGTGAGGGGGGGGACAGATACGCAGTATTTT
TRBV7-7	TRBJ2-5	.	.	CASSLSGRPGETQYF	TGTGCTAGCAGCCTCTCGGGTCGTCCCGGTGAGACCCAGTACTTC
TRBV7-9	TRBJ1-4	.	.	CSSSFWEAELFF	TGTTCCAGCAGCTTTTGGGAGGCGGAACTGTTTTTT
TRBV7-6	TRBJ2-7	.	.	CASSPGQSYEQYF	TGTGCCAGCAGCCCAGGACAGAGCTACGAGCAGTACTTC
TRBV28	TRBJ2-7	.	.	CASLDSYEQYF	TGTGCCAGCTTAGATTCCTACGAGCAGTACTTC
TRBV7-2	TRBJ1-5	.	once	CASSLGTGARSNQPQHF	TGTGCCAGCAGCTTAGGTACTGGGGCGAGAAGCAATCAGCCCCAGCATTTT
TRBV5-1	TRBJ1-1	TRBD1	.	CASRHPTGRNTEAFF	TGCGCCAGCAGACACCCGACAGGGAGGAACACTGAAGCTTTCTTT
TRBV6-1	TRBJ1-5	TRBD1	.	CASSGHIGQGANQPQHF	TGTGCCAGCAGTGGTCATATCGGACAGGGGGCTAATCAGCCCCAGCATTTT
TRBV9	TRBJ2-7	.	.	CASSVWDSPSYEQYF	TGTGCCAGCAGCGTATGGGACTCACCCTCCTACGAGCAGTACTTC
TRBV10-3	TRBJ1-6	.	.	CAISEPGVGSPLHF	TGTGCCATCAGTGAGCCAGGGGTTGGATCACCCCTCCACTTT
TRBV7-6	TRBJ2-7	TRBD2	.	CASSLVAGAGEQYF	TGTGCCAGCAGCTTAGTAGCGGGGGCGGGAGAGCAGTACTTC
TRBV5-1	TRBJ2-2	TRBD2	.	CASSFGLAGVVNTGELFF	TGCGCCAGCAGCTTTGGACTAGCGGGAGTAGTGAACACCGGGGAGCTGTTTTTT
TRBV19	TRBJ2-1	TRBD1	.	CASGQGIGNEQFF	TGTGCCAGTGGACAGGGCATTGGGAATGAGCAGTTCTTC
TRBV6-1	TRBJ2-2	TRBD2	.	CASSETGLYGELFF	TGTGCCAGCAGTGAAACGGGACTATACGGGGAGCTGTTTTTT
TRBV7-9	TRBJ1-2	.	.	CASSLVASYGYTF	TGTGCCAGCAGCTTAGTAGCGAGCTATGGCTACACCTTC
TRBV5-1	TRBJ1-3	TRBD1	few	CASSLVGGENTIYF	TGCGCCAGCAGCTTGGTAGGGGGCGAAAACACCATATATTTT
TRBV4-3	TRBJ2-1	TRBD1	.	CASCRDRGLNNEQFF	TGCGCCAGCTGCCGGGACAGGGGCTTGAACAATGAGCAGTTCTTC
TRBV6-1	TRBJ2-7	TRBD2	.	CASSAATSGTYEQYF	TGTGCCAGCAGTGCTGCGACTAGCGGGACTTACGAGCAGTACTTC
TRBV7-9	TRBJ1-1	TRBD1	.	CASSPQGSTEAFF	TGTGCCAGCAGCCCACAGGGGAGCACTGAAGCTTTCTTT
TRBV5-1	TRBJ1-2	TRBD1	.	CASSLLSKQGAYGYTF	TGCGCCAGCAGCTTGCTATCGAAACAGGGGGCTTATGGCTACACCTTC
TRBV5-6	TRBJ2-1	.	.	CASSLGTLATYNEQFF	TGTGCCAGCAGCTTGGGGACACTCGCCACTTACAATGAGCAGTTCTTC
TRBV25-1	TRBJ2-7	.	.	CASMQDLSYEQYF	TGTGCCAGCATGCAGGATCTATCCTACGAGCAGTACTTC